The present T cell receptor beta chain was sequenced within a study of blood T cell repertoires in COVID-19 (dated by TCRdb to the early 2020s). For the wider study: Collaborator samples came from the United States, Italy and Spain and covered acute and convalescent phases of COVID-19. The prospective study material was composed of cDNA or gDNA derived from T cells, B-cell-depleted T cells, or PBMCs. The dataset comprised deeply sampled blood TCRbeta repertoires from subjects exposed to, actively infected with, or recovered from COVID-19. A de-identified subject ID, COVID-19 status, age in years and sex were almost always included in the sample metadata. The samples were drawn from two sources: the first 160 participants of the ongoing ImmuneRACE study, and 1,000 to 1,500 subjects contributed by 6 global collaborators. Where HLA class I and class II types were available, the types were taken from metadata supplied by the sample provider, not from assay-based typing. A freely available public database, intended as a resource for researchers studying the immune response to SARS-CoV-2, is where the repertoires were released.

The immunoSEQ Assay, a bias-controlled multiplex PCR, was used to amplify TCRbeta CDR3 regions from genomic DNA. The original pipeline was this. Nucleated cell counts per sample were estimated from amplification of reference gene primers within the assay. To quantify the absolute abundance of each unique TCRbeta CDR3 rearrangement, sequence reads were collapsed and filtered. Productive Simpson clonality was computed per sample as the square root of Simpson's diversity index over productive rearrangements. TCRdb mirrors the immuneACCESS table, restricted to in-frame sequences. Some clones are absent from its copies; in checked studies, under half trace to an unresolved V gene, and the reason for the others is unknown. That table gives V, J and clone size, and the DNA gave D and trimming. A total of over 200,000 clones appear in this sample, over 80% of them only once. 4.5% to 5.5% of the sample is taken by the ten largest.

Study-wide conclusions, independent of this receptor: The quantity of clinical and demographic metadata differed by source and by participant and was supplied without curation.

This clone was detected only once. This receptor's antigen is unknown. Within one base of it there is no much larger clone, and no base qualities were kept. The germline V end is reduced by 4 bases and the J end by 5 bases; junction bases left unmatched: 9. Counted from cysteine to phenylalanine, this CDR3 has 15 amino acids. The kept DNA is CDR3 alone, 45 bases in frame from the first base. The germline V gene specifies SGHRS as CDR1 and YFSETQ as CDR2. Whole blood was collected in K2EDTA tubes by collaborating institutions according to the institutions' own protocols. Collaborator samples were shipped for TCRbeta analysis as frozen whole blood, isolated PBMCs, or DNA extracted from either sample type.

The rearranged segments are TRBV5-1 and TRBJ2-5, with 9 bases in between that match TRBD1. The source material was peripheral blood. The sequence derives from a human donor in a cohort sampled during active COVID-19. For the CDR3, the sequence is CASSPQWGQGETQYF. The nucleotides are TGCGCCAGCAGCCCCCAGTGGGGACAGGGCGAGACCCAGTACTTC.